Listed here are 10 T cell receptor beta chains from one sample, sequenced in a study of T-cell reconstitution after alpha-beta-depleted transplantation in children. Unique molecular identifiers were incorporated when the TCRbeta library was constructed. Via MiXCR, TCRdb re-called the PCR reads, giving one row per CDR3 protein. This sample yields 120,000 to 150,000 distinct CDR3 sequences, of which 8% to 10% are seen a single time; roughly 20% belongs to the top ten. The material was PBMCs, mostly from graft donor cells, obtained 180 days after TCRalphabeta/CD19-depleted stem cell transplant. These receptors were collected from a female patient between 2 and 15 years old who had a stem cell transplant for congenital amegakaryocytic thrombocytopenia, so the T cells may come from the graft donor.

Many counts were recorded for this clonotype. V gene TRBV29-1 combines with J gene TRBJ2-2; TRBD2 matches at 11 bases. V was clipped by 7 bases and J by 4 bases; unmatched bases: 14. CDR1 is SQVTM, CDR2 ANQGSEA, per germline. CDR3 length equals 17 residues. The CDR3 here is CSASGTSGERGTGELFF. CDR3 in DNA: TGCAGCGCCTCCGGGACTAGCGGCGAGCGTGGCACCGGGGAGCTGTTTTTT.

This clonotype was recorded many times. CDR3 sequence (DNA): TGTGCCAGCAGTCCCCGGGGACAGCTAGCCAAAAACATTCAGTACTTC. Translation: CASSPRGQLAKNIQYF. The chain couples TRBV28 to TRBJ2-4; 7 bases are a match to TRBD1. The CDR3 covers 16 residues. With V trimmed by 5 bases and J by 0 bases, 7 bases remained unmatched. Germline-derived CDR1 and CDR2 are MDHEN and SYDVKM.

This clonotype came up a few times. The rearrangement joins TRBV20-1 to TRBJ2-7; D is ambiguous. The CDR3 is made up of 14 amino acids. Germline-derived CDR1 and CDR2 are DFQATT and SNEGSKA (reference sequence). Trimming removed 3 bases from V and 1 base from J, with 13 bases in between. CDR3 residues: CSARPWRPSYEQYF. CDR3 bases: TGCAGTGCTAGGCCCTGGCGTCCTTCCTACGAGCAGTACTTC.

The chain joins TRBV27 to TRBJ2-1; 7 bases map to TRBD2. CDR3 size: 15 residues. The J segment lost 5 bases and the V segment lost 2 bases, leaving 6 bases of the junction unmatched. CDR1 MNHEY and CDR2 SMNVEV come from the germline V gene (reference sequence). CDR3 bases: TGTGCCAGCAGTTTAGGGACTACAGTCGACAATGAGCAGTTCTTC. This translates into CASSLGTTVDNEQFF.

This clonotype was picked up many times. This sequence joins TRBV5-1 and TRBJ1-2, with 7 bases matching TRBD1. Trimming cost V 0 bases and J 4 bases; bases outside gene matches: 0. Germline CDR1 and CDR2: SGHRS and YFSETQ. The CDR3 is 13 amino acids. The CDR3 DNA sequence: TGCGCCAGCAGCTTGGACAGGGGCTATGGCTACACCTTC. Amino acids: CASSLDRGYGYTF.

The chain joins TRBV6-2 or TRBV6-3 to TRBJ2-7; no definite D call. The germline V gene has CDR1 MNHEY and CDR2 SVGEGT. V was pared by 2 bases and J by 9 bases, with 11 bases between. The length of the CDR3 is 12 residues. The CDR3 loop is CASSYRQDGQYF. The CDR3 DNA reads TGTGCCAGCAGTTACCGGCAGGACGGGCAGTACTTC.

This clonotype was seen ten or more times. This chain links TRBV11-2 with TRBJ2-2, with D perhaps assigned TRBD1 or TRBD2 (6 bases each). Trimming pared 2 bases from V and 3 bases from J, leaving 10 bases between. Germline V gives CDR1 SGHAT, CDR2 FQNNGV. The CDR3 runs to 15 residues. CDR3 coding DNA: TGTGCCAGCAGCTTAAGGGGGGCGGACACCGGGGAGCTGTTTTTT. It encodes CASSLRGADTGELFF.

With regard to this clonotype: A much larger clonotype is one base distant, so this may be a read error. The genes are TRBV5-1 and TRBJ1-1, with D maybe TRBD1 (6 bases). Germline lookup yields CDR1 SGHRS and CDR2 YFSETQ. V lost 1 base, J lost 7 bases, and 11 bases lay in between. CDR3 length: 13 amino acids. CDR3 region: CASSLQDSLEAFF. The CDR3 coding sequence is TGCGCCAGCAGCTTGCAGGACAGCCTTGAAGCTTTCTTT.

V and J are TRBV30 and TRBJ2-5; D remains ambiguous. CDR1 GTSNPN and CDR2 SVGIG come from the germline V gene (reference sequence). Trimming took 3 bases from V and 1 from J, leaving 9 bases between them. The CDR3 contains 13 residues. CDR3 protein: CAWRPEGQETQYF. CDR3 sequence (DNA): TGTGCCTGGAGACCGGAAGGCCAAGAGACCCAGTACTTC.

There are many counts of this clonotype. The gene calls are TRBV7-9 and TRBJ2-1; the D is unclear. Deletions cut 6 bases from V and 7 bases from J, with 7 bases between. The CDR3 covers 11 residues. Germline-derived CDR1 and CDR2 are SEHNR and FQNEAQ (reference sequence). In DNA form, the CDR3 reads TGTGCCAGCAGTCGGTTAAATGAGCAGTTCTTC. It yields the protein CASSRLNEQFF.